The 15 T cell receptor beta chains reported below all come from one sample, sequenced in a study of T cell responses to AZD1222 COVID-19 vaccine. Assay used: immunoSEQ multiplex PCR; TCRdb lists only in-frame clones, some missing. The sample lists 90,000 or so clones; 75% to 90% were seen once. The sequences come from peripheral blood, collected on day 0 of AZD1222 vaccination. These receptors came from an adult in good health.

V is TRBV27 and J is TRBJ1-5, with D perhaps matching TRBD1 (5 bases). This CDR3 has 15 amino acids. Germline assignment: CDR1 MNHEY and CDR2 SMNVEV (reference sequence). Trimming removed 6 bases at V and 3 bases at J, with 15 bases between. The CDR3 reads CASSNGAGINQPQHF. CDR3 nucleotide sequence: TGTGCCAGCAGCAATGGGGCAGGTATCAATCAGCCCCAGCATTTT.

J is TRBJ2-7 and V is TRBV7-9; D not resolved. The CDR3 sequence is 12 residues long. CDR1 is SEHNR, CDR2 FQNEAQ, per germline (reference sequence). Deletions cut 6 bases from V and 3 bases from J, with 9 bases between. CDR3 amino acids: CASSKSGYEQYF. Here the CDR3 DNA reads TGTGCCAGCAGTAAGTCAGGCTACGAGCAGTACTTC.

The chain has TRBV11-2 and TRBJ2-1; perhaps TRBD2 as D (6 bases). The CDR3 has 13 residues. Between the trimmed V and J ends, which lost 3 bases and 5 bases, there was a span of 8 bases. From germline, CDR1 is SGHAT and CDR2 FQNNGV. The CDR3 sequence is CASSLGLNNEQFF. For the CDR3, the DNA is TGTGCCAGCAGCTTGGGACTCAACAATGAGCAGTTCTTC. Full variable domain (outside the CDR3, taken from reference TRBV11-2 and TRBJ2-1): EAGVAQSPRYKIIEKRQSVAFWCNPISGHATLYWYQQILGQGPKLLIQFQNNGVVDDSQLPKDRFSAERLKGVDSTLKIQPAKLEDSAVYLCASSLGLNNEQFFGPGTRLTVL.

The CDR3 bases are TGCGCCAGCAGCTTGGAGTGGGGGAGACATGAGCAGTTCTTC. It translates to CASSLEWGRHEQFF. V gene TRBV5-1 combines with J gene TRBJ2-1; D could derive from TRBD1 or TRBD2 (5 bases each). Trimming stripped 0 bases from V and 8 bases from J, with 12 bases between. This CDR3 region has 14 residues. Germline lookup yields CDR1 SGHRS and CDR2 YFSETQ.

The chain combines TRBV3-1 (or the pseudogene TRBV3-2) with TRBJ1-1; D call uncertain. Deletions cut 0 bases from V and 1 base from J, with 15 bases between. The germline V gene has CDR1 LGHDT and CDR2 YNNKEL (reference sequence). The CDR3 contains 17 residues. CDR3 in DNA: TGTGCCAGCAGCCAAGATGGTTTTAGGCCGACGAACACTGAAGCTTTCTTT. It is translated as CASSQDGFRPTNTEAFF.

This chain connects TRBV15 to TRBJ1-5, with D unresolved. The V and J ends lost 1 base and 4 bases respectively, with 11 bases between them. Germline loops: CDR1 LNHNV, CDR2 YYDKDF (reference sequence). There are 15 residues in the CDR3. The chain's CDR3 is CATSRVVAVNQPQHF. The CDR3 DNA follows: TGTGCCACCAGCAGAGTTGTAGCCGTAAATCAGCCCCAGCATTTT.

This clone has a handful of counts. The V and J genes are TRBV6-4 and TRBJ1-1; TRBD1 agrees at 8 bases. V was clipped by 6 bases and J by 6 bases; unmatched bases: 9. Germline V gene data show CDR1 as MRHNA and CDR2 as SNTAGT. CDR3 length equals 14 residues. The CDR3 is CASRGRGPGAEAFF. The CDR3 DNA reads TGTGCCAGCAGGGGCAGGGGGCCGGGCGCTGAAGCTTTCTTT.

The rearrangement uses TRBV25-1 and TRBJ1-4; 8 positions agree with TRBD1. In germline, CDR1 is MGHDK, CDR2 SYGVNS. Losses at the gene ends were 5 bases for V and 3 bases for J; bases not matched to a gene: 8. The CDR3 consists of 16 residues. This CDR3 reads CASSPLTGGPNEKLFF. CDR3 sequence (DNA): TGTGCCAGCAGTCCACTTACAGGGGGGCCTAATGAAAAACTGTTTTTT.

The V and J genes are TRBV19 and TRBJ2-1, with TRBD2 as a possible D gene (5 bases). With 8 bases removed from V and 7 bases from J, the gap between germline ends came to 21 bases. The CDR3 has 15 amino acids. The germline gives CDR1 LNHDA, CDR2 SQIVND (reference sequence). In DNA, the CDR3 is TGTGCCAGTGCGAAGGACTTGACTGAGACTAATGAGCAGTTCTTC. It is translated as CASAKDLTETNEQFF.

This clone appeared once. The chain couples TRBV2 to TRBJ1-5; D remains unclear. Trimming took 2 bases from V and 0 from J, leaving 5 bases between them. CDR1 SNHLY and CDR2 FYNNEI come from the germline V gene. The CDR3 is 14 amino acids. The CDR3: CASSENYSNQPQHF. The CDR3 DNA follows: TGTGCCAGCAGTGAAAATTATAGCAATCAGCCCCAGCATTTT. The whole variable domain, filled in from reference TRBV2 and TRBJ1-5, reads EPEVTQTPSHQVTQMGQEVILRCVPISNHLYFYWYRQILGQKVEFLVSFYNNEISEKSEIFDDQFSVERPDGSNFTLKIRSTKLEDSAMYFCASSENYSNQPQHFGDGTRLSIL.

The CDR3 DNA reads TGTGCCAGCAGCTTAGTCCCAGGGGACATCTACGAGCAGTACTTC. Residues: CASSLVPGDIYEQYF. J is TRBJ2-7 and V is TRBV7-2; a possible D gene is TRBD1 (6 bases). Germline V CDR1 and CDR2: SGHTA, FQGNSA. Trimming removed 1 base from V and 3 bases from J, with 13 bases in between. This CDR3 has 15 residues. The full variable domain, its missing parts supplied by reference TRBV7-2 and TRBJ2-7, is GAGVSQSPSNKVTEKGKDVELRCDPISGHTALYWYRQSLGQGLEFLIYFQGNSAPDKSGLPSDRFSAERTGGSVSTLTIQRTQQEDSAVYLCASSLVPGDIYEQYFGPGTRLTVT.

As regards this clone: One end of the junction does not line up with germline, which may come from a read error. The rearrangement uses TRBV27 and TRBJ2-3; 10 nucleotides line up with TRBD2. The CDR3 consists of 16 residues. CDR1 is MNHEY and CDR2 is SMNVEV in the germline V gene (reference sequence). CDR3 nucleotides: TGTGCCAGCAATTTAGATTGGGGACTAGCGTCGGATACGCAGTATTTT. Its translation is CASNLDWGLASDTQYF.

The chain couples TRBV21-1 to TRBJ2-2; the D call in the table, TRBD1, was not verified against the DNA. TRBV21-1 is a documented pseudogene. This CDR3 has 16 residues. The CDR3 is CASSIRTGLRTGELFF. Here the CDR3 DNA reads TGTGCCAGCAGCATACGGACAGGGTTACGCACCGGGGAGCTGTTTTTT.

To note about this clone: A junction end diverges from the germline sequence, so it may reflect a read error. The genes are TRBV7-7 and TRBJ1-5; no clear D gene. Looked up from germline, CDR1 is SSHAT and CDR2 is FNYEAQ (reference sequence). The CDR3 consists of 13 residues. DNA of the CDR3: TGTGCTAGCAGCGCGGGAAGGGATCAGCCCCAGCATTTT. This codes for CASSAGRDQPQHF.

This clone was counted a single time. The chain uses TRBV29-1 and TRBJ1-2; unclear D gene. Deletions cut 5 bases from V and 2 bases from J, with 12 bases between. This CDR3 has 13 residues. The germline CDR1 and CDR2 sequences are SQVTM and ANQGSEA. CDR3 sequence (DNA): TGCAGCGTTAACGGACGGTTAAACTATGGCTACACCTTC. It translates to CSVNGRLNYGYTF.